Listed below are T cell receptor beta chains from one sample, sequenced in a study of T cells after posttransplantation cyclophosphamide. The repertoire was sequenced with immunoSEQ multiplex PCR; TCRdb's copy has only in-frame clones and lacks some. The data show several thousand clones, with none appearing a single time. The source was PBMCs, collected after allogeneic stem cell transplant with posttransplant cyclophosphamide. The receptors shown here come from a male patient aged 18-30 years who received an allogeneic stem cell transplant from an unrelated donor, was CMV-positive, and had acute and chronic GVHD. Some T cells could come from the graft donor. The CDR3 runs from the conserved cysteine through the conserved F or W. D genes are given only for firm matches. Part of the rows lack a size; the others show once, few, many or a class for expanded clones.

j_call	v_call	clone_size	d_call	cdr3_aa	cdr3_nt
TRBJ2-7	TRBV27	medium-sized	TRBD1	CASSLWTGPYEQYF	TGTGCCAGCAGTTTATGGACAGGGCCCTACGAGCAGTACTTC
TRBJ1-2	TRBV27	-	TRBD1	CASARRGLYGYTF	TGTGCCAGCGCGCGCAGGGGGCTCTATGGCTACACCTTC
TRBJ1-1	TRBV5-1	many	-	CASNGGGLNTEAFF	TGCGCCAGCAATGGGGGGGGTTTGAACACTGAAGCTTTCTTT
TRBJ2-7	TRBV15	few	TRBD1	CATSGQGDEQYF	TGTGCCACCAGCGGTCAGGGGGACGAGCAGTACTTC
TRBJ2-1	TRBV11-2	many	-	CAVRLRGSYNEQFF	TGTGCCGTCCGGCTGCGGGGCTCCTACAATGAGCAGTTCTTC
TRBJ1-2	TRBV19	medium-sized	-	CASSDAGLYGYTF	TGTGCCAGTAGTGACGCCGGACTATATGGCTACACCTTC
TRBJ2-2	TRBV6-5	many	-	CASRGGLSAGELFF	TGTGCCAGCAGGGGGGGTCTTAGTGCCGGGGAGCTGTTTTTT
TRBJ1-1	TRBV10-2	medium-sized	-	CASRPTGALMNTEAFF	TGCGCCAGCCGCCCGACAGGTGCCCTGATGAACACTGAAGCTTTCTTT
TRBJ1-1	TRBV27	medium-sized	-	CASSFAGENTEAFF	TGTGCCAGCAGTTTTGCCGGAGAGAACACTGAAGCTTTCTTT
TRBJ2-5	TRBV18	many	TRBD2	CASSRTPGLAGEETQYF	TGTGCCAGCTCACGGACCCCGGGACTAGCGGGTGAAGAGACCCAGTACTTC
TRBJ2-5	TRBV5-4	few	TRBD1	CASSAYGTAYQETQYF	TGTGCCAGCAGCGCTTACGGGACAGCGTACCAAGAGACCCAGTACTTC
TRBJ2-1	TRBV5-1	many	TRBD1	CASSSRDRVGNEQFF	TGCGCCAGCAGCTCGCGGGACAGGGTCGGGAATGAGCAGTTCTTC
TRBJ2-3	TRBV9	many	TRBD2	CASGGGGRTDTQYF	TGTGCCAGCGGTGGCGGGGGGCGAACAGATACGCAGTATTTT
TRBJ2-7	TRBV6-5	many	-	CASSYSNGGQQYF	TGTGCCAGCAGTTACTCTAACGGGGGTCAGCAGTACTTC
TRBJ2-7	TRBV7-9	medium-sized	-	CASSRTDPGEQYF	TGTGCCAGCAGCCGGACAGATCCCGGAGAGCAGTACTTC
TRBJ1-2	TRBV7-9	many	-	CASSLVFDSGLGYTF	TGTGCCAGCAGCTTAGTCTTCGATTCTGGGCTTGGCTACACCTTC
TRBJ1-1	TRBV6-1	many	-	CASSVLGQGYTEAFF	TGTGCCAGCAGTGTGTTGGGTCAGGGGTACACTGAAGCTTTCTTT
TRBJ1-5	TRBV27	many	TRBD1	CASSLGPSGTGVFQPQHF	TGTGCCAGCAGTTTAGGGCCATCCGGGACAGGGGTTTTTCAGCCCCAGCATTTT
TRBJ1-2	TRBV5-3	many	TRBD1	CARSLAGQCAGGADGYTF	TGTGCCAGAAGCTTGGCGGGGCAGTGTGCAGGGGGCGCAGATGGCTACACCTTC
TRBJ1-6	TRBV14	many	-	CASSQNGNSPLHF	TGTGCCAGCAGCCAGAACGGTAATTCACCCCTCCACTTT
TRBJ1-6	TRBV5-4	many	TRBD1	CASSLAPGQGYSPLHF	TGTGCCAGCAGCTTGGCCCCGGGACAGGGGTATTCACCCCTCCACTTT
TRBJ2-3	TRBV18	many	-	CASSIGGTAEFTDTQYF	TGTGCCAGCTCCATAGGGGGGACAGCTGAGTTCACAGATACGCAGTATTTT
TRBJ1-4	TRBV7-8	many	-	CASRNLRGPNEKLFF	TGTGCCAGCAGGAATCTCAGGGGACCGAATGAAAAACTGTTTTTT
TRBJ2-6	TRBV5-4	many	TRBD1	CASRQGASGANVLTF	TGTGCCAGCAGACAGGGGGCCTCTGGGGCCAACGTCCTGACTTTC
TRBJ2-1	TRBV9	many	-	CASSSGLFDTEQFF	TGTGCCAGCAGTTCAGGACTATTTGACACTGAGCAGTTCTTC
TRBJ1-5	TRBV28	many	-	CASSFPINQPQHF	TGTGCCAGCAGTTTCCCTATAAATCAGCCCCAGCATTTT
TRBJ1-2	TRBV11-2	-	TRBD1	CASSLEGGVGYTF	TGTGCCAGCAGCCTTGAAGGGGGCGTCGGCTACACCTTC
TRBJ1-3	TRBV6-5	many	TRBD1	CASGVGDRGGNTIYF	TGTGCCAGCGGAGTCGGGGACAGGGGCGGAAACACCATATATTTT
TRBJ2-4	TRBV5-6	many	TRBD1	CASSTGDIQYF	TGTGCCAGCAGTACAGGGGACATTCAGTACTTC
TRBJ2-2	TRBV28	many	TRBD1	CASTASRGPTGELFF	TGTGCCAGCACCGCTTCCAGGGGGCCGACCGGGGAGCTGTTTTTT